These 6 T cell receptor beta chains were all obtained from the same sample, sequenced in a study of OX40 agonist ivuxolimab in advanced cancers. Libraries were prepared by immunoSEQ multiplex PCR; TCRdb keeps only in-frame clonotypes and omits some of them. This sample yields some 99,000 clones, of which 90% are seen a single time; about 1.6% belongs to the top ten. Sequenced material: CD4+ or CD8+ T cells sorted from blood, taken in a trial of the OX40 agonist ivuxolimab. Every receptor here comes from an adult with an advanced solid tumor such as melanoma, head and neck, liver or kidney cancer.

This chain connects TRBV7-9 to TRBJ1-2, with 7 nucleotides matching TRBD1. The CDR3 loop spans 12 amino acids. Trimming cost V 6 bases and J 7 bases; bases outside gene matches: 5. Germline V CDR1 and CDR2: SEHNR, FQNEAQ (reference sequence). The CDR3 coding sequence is TGTGCCAGCAGGCAGGGGGACTCTGGCTACACCTTC. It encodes CASRQGDSGYTF.

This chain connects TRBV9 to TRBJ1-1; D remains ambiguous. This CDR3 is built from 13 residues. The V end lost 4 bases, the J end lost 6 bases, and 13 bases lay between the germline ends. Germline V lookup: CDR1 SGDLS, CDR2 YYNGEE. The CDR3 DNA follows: TGTGCCAGCAGCCCCTTGTCCCGCGCTGAAGCTTTCTTT. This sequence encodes CASSPLSRAEAFF.

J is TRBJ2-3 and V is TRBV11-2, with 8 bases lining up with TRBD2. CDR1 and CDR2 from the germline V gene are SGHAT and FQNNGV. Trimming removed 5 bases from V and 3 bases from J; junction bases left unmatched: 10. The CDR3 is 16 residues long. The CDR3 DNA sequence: TGTGCCAGCAGCCCGCCCGGCGGGAGGTGGACAGATACGCAGTATTTT. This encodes CASSPPGGRWTDTQYF.

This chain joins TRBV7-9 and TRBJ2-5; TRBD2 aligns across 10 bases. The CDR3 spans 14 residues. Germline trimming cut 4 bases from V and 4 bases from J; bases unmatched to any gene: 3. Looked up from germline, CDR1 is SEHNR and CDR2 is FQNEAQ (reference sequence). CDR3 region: CASSSRTSGETQYF. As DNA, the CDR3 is TGTGCCAGCAGCTCCCGGACTAGCGGAGAGACCCAGTACTTC.

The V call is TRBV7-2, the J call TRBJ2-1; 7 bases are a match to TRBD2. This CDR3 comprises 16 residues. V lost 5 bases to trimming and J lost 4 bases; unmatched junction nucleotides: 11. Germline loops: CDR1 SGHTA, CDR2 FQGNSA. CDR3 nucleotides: TGTGCCAGCAGCAACTCCGGGACTACACCTTACAATGAGCAGTTCTTC. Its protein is CASSNSGTTPYNEQFF.

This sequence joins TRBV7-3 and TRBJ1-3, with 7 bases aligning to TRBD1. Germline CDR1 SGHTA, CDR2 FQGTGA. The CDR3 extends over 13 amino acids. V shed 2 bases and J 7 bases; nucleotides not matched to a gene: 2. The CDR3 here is CASSLEGANTIYF. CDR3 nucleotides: TGTGCCAGCAGCTTAGAGGGGGCCAACACCATATATTTT.